What follows describes a single T cell receptor beta chain. This sample was included in a study of cytomegalovirus exposure and HLA in healthy donors. With 60 Vbeta and 13 Jbeta primers, the PCR was carried out. Method: immunoSEQ multiplex PCR; TCRdb's copy keeps in-frame clones and lacks some. The sample records approximately 130,000 clones, around 78% being singletons. Germline V gene lookup returns CDR1 SGHNT and CDR2 YYREEE (reference sequence). V was pared by 4 bases and J by 5 bases, with 16 bases of the junction left unmatched. The CDR3 runs 18 residues. The chain couples TRBV5-4 to TRBJ2-5, with 11 bases aligning to TRBD1. Sequenced: PBMCs. This sequence was found in a woman aged 50 to 60 in good health and CMV-seronegative. The CDR3 DNA reads as TGTGCCAGCAGCACCCCTGATCCGGGACAGGGGGTTTGGGAGACCCAGTACTTC. Translated: CASSTPDPGQGVWETQYF.